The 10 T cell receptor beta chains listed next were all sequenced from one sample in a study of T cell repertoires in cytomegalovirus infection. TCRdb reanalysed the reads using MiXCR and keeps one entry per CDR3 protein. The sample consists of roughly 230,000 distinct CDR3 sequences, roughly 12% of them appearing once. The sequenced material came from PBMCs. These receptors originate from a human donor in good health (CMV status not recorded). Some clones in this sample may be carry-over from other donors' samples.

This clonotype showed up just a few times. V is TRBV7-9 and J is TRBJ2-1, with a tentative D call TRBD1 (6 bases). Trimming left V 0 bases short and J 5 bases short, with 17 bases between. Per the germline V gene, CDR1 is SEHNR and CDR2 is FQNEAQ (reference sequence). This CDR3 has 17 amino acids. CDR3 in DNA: TGTGCCAGCAGCTTAGCCCCGTCAGGACAGCCCCACAATGAGCAGTTCTTC. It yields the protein CASSLAPSGQPHNEQFF.

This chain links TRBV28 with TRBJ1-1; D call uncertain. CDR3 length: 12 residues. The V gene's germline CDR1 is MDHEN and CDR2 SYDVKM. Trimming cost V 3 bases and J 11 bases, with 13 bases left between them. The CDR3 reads CASSFMGSEAFF. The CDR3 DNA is TGTGCCAGCAGTTTTATGGGAAGCGAGGCTTTCTTT. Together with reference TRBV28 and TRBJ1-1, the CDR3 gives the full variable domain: DVKVTQSSRYLVKRTGEKVFLECVQDMDHENMFWYRQDPGLGLRLIYFSYDVKMKEKGDIPEGYSVSREKKERFSLILESASTNQTSMYLCASSFMGSEAFFGQGTRLTVV.

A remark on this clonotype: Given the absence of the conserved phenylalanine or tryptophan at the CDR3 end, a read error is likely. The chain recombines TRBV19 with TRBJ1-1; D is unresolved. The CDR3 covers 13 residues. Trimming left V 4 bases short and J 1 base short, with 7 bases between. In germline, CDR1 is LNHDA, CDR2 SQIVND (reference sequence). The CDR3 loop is CASSTQQNTEAFL. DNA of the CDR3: TGTGCCAGTAGTACTCAACAGAACACTGAAGCTTTCCTT.

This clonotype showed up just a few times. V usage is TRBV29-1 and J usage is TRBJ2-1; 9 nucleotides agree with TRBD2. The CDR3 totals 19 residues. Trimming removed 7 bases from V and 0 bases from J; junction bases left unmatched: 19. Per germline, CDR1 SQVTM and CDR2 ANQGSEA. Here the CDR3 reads CSAEGWASGARSSYNEQFF. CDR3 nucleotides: TGCAGCGCGGAAGGATGGGCTAGCGGGGCCCGAAGCTCCTACAATGAGCAGTTCTTC.

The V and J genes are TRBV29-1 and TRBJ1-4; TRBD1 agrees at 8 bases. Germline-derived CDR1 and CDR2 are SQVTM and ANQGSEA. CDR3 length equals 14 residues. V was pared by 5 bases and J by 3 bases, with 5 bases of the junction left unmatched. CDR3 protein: CSVFGTGSNEKLFF. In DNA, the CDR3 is TGCAGCGTTTTCGGGACAGGATCTAATGAAAAACTGTTTTTT.

The CDR3 DNA is TGTGCCAGCAGCTCCGGGGTAGCGGGCCTCACAGATACGCAGTATTTT. It is translated as CASSSGVAGLTDTQYF. The genes are TRBV2 and TRBJ2-3, with 7 positions matching TRBD2. The CDR3 consists of 16 residues. Germline V CDR1 and CDR2: SNHLY, FYNNEI. Unmatched junction bases numbered 11, after V lost 6 bases and J lost 2 bases.

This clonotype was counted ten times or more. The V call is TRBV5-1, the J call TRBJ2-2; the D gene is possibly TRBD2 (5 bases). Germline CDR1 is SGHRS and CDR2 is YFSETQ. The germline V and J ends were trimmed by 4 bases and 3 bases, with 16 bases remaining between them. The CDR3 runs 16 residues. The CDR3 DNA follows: TGCGCCAGCAGCCCCTCCGGGAACATTTACACCGGGGAGCTGTTTTTT. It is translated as CASSPSGNIYTGELFF. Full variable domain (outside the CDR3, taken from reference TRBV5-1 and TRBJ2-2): KAGVTQTPRYLIKTRGQQVTLSCSPISGHRSVSWYQQTPGQGLQFLFEYFSETQRNKGNFPGRFSGRQFSNSRSEMNVSTLELGDSALYLCASSPSGNIYTGELFFGEGSRLTVL.

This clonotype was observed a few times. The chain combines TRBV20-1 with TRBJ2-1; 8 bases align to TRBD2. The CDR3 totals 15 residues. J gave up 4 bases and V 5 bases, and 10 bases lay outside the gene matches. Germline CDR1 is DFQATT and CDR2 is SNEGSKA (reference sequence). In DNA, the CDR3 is TGCAGTGCTCCAAGATTACTAGCGGATTACAATGAGCAGTTCTTC. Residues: CSAPRLLADYNEQFF.

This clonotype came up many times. The CDR3 spells CASSLGLGAADEQYF. In DNA form, the CDR3 reads TGTGCCAGCAGCTTAGGGTTGGGTGCAGCAGACGAGCAGTACTTC. The chain links TRBV7-2 to TRBJ2-7, with unresolved D. In germline, CDR1 is SGHTA, CDR2 FQGNSA. The CDR3 has 15 residues. The ends were cut back, 1 base at V and 5 bases at J, with 15 bases in the middle.

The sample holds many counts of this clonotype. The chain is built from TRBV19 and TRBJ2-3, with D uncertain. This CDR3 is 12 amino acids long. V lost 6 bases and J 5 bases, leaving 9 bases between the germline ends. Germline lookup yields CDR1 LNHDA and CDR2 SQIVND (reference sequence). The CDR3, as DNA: TGTGCCAGTAGCCCCGTGAGAGATACGCAGTATTTT. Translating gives CASSPVRDTQYF.